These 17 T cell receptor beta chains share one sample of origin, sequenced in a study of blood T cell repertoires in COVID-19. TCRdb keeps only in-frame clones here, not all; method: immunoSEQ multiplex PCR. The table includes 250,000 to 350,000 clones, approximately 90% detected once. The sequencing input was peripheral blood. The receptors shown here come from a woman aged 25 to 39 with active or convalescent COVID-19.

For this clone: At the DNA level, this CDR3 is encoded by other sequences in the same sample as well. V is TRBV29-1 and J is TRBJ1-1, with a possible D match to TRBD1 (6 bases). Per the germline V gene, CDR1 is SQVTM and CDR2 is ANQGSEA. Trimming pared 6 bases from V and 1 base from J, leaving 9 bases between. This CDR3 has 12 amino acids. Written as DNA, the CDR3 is TGCAGCGTGGAACAGGGGAACACTGAAGCTTTCTTT. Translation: CSVEQGNTEAFF.

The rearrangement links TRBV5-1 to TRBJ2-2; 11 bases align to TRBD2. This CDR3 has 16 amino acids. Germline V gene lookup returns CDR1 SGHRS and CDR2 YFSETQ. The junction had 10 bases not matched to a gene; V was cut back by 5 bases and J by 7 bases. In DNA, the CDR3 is TGCGCCAGCAGTGCCGGGACTAGCGGTCTTGGCGGGGAGCTGTTTTTT. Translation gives CASSAGTSGLGGELFF. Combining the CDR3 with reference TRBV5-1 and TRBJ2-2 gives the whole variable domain KAGVTQTPRYLIKTRGQQVTLSCSPISGHRSVSWYQQTPGQGLQFLFEYFSETQRNKGNFPGRFSGRQFSNSRSEMNVSTLELGDSALYLCASSAGTSGLGGELFFGEGSRLTVL.

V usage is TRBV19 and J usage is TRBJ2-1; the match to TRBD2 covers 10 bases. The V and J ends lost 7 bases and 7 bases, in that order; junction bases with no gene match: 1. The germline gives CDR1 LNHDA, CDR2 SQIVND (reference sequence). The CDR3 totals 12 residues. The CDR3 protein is CASKLAGNEQFF. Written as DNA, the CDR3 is TGTGCCAGTAAACTAGCGGGGAATGAGCAGTTCTTC.

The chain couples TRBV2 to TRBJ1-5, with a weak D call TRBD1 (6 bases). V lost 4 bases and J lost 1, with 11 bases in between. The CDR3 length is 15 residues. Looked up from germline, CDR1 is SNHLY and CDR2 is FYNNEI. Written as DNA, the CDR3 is TGTGCCAGCAGTGGCAGGGGTTCGAGCAATCAGCCCCAGCATTTT. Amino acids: CASSGRGSSNQPQHF.

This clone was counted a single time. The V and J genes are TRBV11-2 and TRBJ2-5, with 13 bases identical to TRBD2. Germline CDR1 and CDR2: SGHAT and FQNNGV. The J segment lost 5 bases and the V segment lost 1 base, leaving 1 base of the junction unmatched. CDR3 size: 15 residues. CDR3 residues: CASSLGTSGGETQYF. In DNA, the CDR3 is TGTGCCAGCAGCTTAGGGACTAGCGGGGGCGAGACCCAGTACTTC.

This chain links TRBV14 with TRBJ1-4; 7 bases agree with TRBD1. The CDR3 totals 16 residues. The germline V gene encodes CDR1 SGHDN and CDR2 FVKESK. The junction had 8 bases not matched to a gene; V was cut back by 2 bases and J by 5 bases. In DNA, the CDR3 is TGTGCCAGCAGCCAAACATGGGACAGCCAAAATGAAAAACTGTTTTTT. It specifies CASSQTWDSQNEKLFF.

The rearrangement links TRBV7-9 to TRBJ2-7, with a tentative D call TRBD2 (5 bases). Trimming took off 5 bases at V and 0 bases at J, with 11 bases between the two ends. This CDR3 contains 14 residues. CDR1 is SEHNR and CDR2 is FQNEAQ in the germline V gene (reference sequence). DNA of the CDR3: TGTGCCAGCAGCCCCGACGGAGGCTCCTACGAGCAGTACTTC. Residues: CASSPDGGSYEQYF. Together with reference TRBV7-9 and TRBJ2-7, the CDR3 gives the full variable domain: DTGVSQNPRHKITKRGQNVTFRCDPISEHNRLYWYRQTLGQGPEFLTYFQNEAQLEKSRLLSDRFSAERPKGSFSTLEIQRTEQGDSAMYLCASSPDGGSYEQYFGPGTRLTVT.

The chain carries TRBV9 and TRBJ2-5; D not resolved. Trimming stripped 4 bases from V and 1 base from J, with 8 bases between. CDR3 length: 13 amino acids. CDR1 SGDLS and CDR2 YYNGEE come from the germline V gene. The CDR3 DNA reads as TGTGCCAGCAGCCCAGGCCCCCAAGAGACCCAGTACTTC. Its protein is CASSPGPQETQYF.

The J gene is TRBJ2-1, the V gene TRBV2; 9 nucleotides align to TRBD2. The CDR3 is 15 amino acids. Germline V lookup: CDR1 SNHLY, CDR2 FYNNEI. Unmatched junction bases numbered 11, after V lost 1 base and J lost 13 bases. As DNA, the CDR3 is TGTGCCAGCAGTGAAGTCAATAGCGGGGGAGGGGGCCAGTTCTTC. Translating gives CASSEVNSGGGGQFF.

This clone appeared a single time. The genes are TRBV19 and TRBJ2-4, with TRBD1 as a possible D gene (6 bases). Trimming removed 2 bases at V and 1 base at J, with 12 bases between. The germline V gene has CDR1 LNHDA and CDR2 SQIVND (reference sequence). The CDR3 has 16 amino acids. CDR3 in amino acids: CASSIPQGMAKNIQYF. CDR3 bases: TGTGCCAGTAGTATACCACAGGGTATGGCCAAAAACATTCAGTACTTC.

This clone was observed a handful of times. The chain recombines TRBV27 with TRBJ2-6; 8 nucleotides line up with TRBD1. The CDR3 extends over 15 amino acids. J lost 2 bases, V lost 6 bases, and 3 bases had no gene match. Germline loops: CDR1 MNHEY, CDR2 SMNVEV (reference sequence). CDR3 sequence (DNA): TGTGCCAGCAGACAGGGGGTAACTGGGGCCAACGTCCTGACTTTC. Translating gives CASRQGVTGANVLTF.

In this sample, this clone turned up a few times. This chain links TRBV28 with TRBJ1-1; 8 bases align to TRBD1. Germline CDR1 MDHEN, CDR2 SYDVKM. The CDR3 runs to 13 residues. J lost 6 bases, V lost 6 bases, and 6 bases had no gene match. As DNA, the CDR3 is TGTGCCAGCAGAGAACAGGGGGGACCTGAAGCTTTCTTT. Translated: CASREQGGPEAFF. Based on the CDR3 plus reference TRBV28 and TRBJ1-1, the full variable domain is DVKVTQSSRYLVKRTGEKVFLECVQDMDHENMFWYRQDPGLGLRLIYFSYDVKMKEKGDIPEGYSVSREKKERFSLILESASTNQTSMYLCASREQGGPEAFFGQGTRLTVV.

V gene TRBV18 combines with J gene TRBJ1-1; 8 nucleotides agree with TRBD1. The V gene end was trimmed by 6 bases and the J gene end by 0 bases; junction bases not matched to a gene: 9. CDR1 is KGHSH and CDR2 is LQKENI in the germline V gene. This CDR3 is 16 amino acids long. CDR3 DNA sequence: TGTGCCAGCTCTCGCCGGGACAGGTATTTGAACACTGAAGCTTTCTTT. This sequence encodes CASSRRDRYLNTEAFF.

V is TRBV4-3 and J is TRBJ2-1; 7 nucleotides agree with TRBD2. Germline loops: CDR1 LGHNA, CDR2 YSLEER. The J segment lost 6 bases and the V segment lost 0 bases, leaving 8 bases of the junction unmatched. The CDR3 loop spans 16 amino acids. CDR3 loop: CASSQENPGGSNEQFF. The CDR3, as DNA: TGCGCCAGCAGCCAAGAAAACCCGGGGGGATCCAATGAGCAGTTCTTC.

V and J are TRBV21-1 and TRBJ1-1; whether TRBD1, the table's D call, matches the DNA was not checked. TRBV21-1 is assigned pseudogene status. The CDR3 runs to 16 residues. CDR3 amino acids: CASSKGGALDDTEAFF. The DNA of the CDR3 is TGTGCCAGCAGCAAAGGTGGGGCGCTTGACGACACTGAAGCTTTCTTT.

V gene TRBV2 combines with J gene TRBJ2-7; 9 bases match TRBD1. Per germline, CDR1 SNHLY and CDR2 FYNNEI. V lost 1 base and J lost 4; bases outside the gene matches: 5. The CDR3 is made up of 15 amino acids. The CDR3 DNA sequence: TGTGCCAGCAGTGAAGGGGACAGGGAGTGGTACGAGCAGTACTTC. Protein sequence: CASSEGDREWYEQYF.

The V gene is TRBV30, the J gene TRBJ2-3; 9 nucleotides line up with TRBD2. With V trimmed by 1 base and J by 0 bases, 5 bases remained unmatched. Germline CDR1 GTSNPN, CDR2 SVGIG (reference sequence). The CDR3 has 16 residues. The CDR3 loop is CAWSGLAGSSTDTQYF. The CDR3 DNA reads TGTGCCTGGAGTGGGCTAGCGGGGTCTAGCACAGATACGCAGTATTTT.